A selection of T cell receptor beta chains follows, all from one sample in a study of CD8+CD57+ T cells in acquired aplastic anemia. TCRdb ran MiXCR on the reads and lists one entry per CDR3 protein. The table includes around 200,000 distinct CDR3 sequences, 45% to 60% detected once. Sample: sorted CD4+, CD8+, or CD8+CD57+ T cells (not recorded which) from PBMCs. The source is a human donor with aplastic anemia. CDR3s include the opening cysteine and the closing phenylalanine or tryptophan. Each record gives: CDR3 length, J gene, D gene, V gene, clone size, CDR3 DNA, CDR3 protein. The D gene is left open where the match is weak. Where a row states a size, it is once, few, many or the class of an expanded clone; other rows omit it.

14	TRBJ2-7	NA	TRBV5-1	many	TGCGCCAGCAGGGGGGGAGATCACACCTACGAGCAGTACTTC	CASRGGDHTYEQYF
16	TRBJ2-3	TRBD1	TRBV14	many	TGTGCCAGCAGCCAACTAGGACAGGGTGCACATGATACGCAGTATTTT	CASSQLGQGAHDTQYF
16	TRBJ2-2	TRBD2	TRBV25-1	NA	TGTGCCAGCAGTGCTGGGGGGACTAGCTCGACCGGGGAGCTGTTTTTT	CASSAGGTSSTGELFF
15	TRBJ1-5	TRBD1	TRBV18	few	TGTGCCAGCTCTACAGGGGGTTCCAGCAATCAGCCCCAGCATTTT	CASSTGGSSNQPQHF
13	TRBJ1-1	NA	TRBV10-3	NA	TGTGCCATCAGTGGGGGGGGGAACACTGAAGCTTTCTTT	CAISGGGNTEAFF
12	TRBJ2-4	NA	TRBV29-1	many	TGCAGCGTTGATGGGGGGCAAAACATTCAGTACTTC	CSVDGGQNIQYF
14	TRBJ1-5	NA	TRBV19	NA	TGTGCCAGTAGTACGCCGGTCCGCAATCGGCCCCAGCATTTT	CASSTPVRNRPQHF
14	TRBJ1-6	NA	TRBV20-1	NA	TGCAGTGCAACCCAGGTCACCATGAATTCACCCCTCCACTTT	CSATQVTMNSPLHF
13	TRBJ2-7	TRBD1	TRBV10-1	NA	TGCGCCAGCCTGCGACAGGGTAATCCCGAGCAGTACTTC	CASLRQGNPEQYF
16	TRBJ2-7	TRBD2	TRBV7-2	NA	TGTGCCAGCAGCTTAGCGCAAGGACTAGCGGGACACGAGCAGTACTTC	CASSLAQGLAGHEQYF
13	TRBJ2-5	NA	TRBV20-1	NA	TGCAGTGCTAGGGTCACGGGTCACGAGACCCAGTACTTC	CSARVTGHETQYF
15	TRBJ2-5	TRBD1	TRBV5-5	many	TGTGCCAGCCTAAGACAGGGTGGCCCACAAGAGACCCAGTACTTC	CASLRQGGPQETQYF
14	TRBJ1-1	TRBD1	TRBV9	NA	TGTGCCAGCAGCGAAGGGGGCGAAGGGACTGCAGCTTTCTTT	CASSEGGEGTAAFF
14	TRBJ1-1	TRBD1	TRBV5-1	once	TGCGCCAGCAGCTCCAGGGGGGAGAACACTGAAGCTTTCTTT	CASSSRGENTEAFF
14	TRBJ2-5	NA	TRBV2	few	TGTGCCAGCGGGGTGGGGCGGGGTCCCCAAACCCAGTACTTC	CASGVGRGPQTQYF
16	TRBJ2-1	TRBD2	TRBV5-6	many	TGTGCCAGCAGCTTGGTATCGACTAGCAAGGTCATTGAGCAGTTCTTC	CASSLVSTSKVIEQFF
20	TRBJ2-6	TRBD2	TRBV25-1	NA	TGTGCCAGCAGTCCAACCCGGGGGGGAGGGCTAGGGTCTGGGGCCAACGTCCTGACTTTC	CASSPTRGGGLGSGANVLTF
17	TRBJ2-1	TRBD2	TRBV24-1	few	TGTGCCACCAGTGACCGAATCGGACTAGCGGGAGTCAATGAGCAGTTCTTC	CATSDRIGLAGVNEQFF
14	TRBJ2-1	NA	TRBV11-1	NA	TGTGCCAGCAGCTTCACCTACAGGGACAATGAGCAGTTCTTC	CASSFTYRDNEQFF
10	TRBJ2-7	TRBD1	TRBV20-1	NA	TGCAGTGCGGACCGGGACAGTCCGTACTTC	CSADRDSPYF
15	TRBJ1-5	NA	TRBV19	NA	TGTGCCAGTAGCTATTCACAGGGATGGAATCAGCCCCAGCATTTT	CASSYSQGWNQPQHF
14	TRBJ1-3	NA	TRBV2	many	TGTGCCAGCAGTCTACCCCCGCCTGGAAACACCATATATTTT	CASSLPPPGNTIYF
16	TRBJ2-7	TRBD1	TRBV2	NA	TGTGCCAGCACCTCAAGTGTAGGGACAGGGGTCTACGAGCAGTACTTC	CASTSSVGTGVYEQYF
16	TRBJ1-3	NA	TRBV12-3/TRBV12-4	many	TGTGCCAGCAGTTCGTACAGGGTAGGCTCTGGAAACACCATATATTTT	CASSSYRVGSGNTIYF
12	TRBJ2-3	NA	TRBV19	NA	TGTGCCAGTAGTATCTCGTGGGATACGCAGTATTTT	CASSISWDTQYF
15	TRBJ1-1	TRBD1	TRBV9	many	TGTGCCAGCAGCACCTTAGGACAGGGGAACACTGAAGCTTTCTTT	CASSTLGQGNTEAFF
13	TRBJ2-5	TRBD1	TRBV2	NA	TGTGCCAGCACAAGGGACAGTGGGGAGACCCAGTACTTC	CASTRDSGETQYF
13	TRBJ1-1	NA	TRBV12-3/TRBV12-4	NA	TGTGCCAGCACCCGGGGCAGGGTGACTGAAGCTTTCTTT	CASTRGRVTEAFF
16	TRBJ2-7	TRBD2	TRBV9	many	TGTGCCAGCAGCGTAGAAGGCGGGGGGGTCCCCTACGAGCAGTACTTC	CASSVEGGGVPYEQYF
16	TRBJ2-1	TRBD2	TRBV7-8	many	TGTGCCAGCAGCTTAGGTCGGGAGGAGGCCTACAATGAGCAGTTCTTC	CASSLGREEAYNEQFF
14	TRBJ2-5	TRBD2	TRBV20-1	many	TGCAGTGCCAACCCGGGGGGGGCCTCAGAGACCCAGTACTTC	CSANPGGASETQYF
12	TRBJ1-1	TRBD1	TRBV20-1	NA	TGCAGTGCTAGAGTGGCAGGGGGCGAAGCTTTCTTT	CSARVAGGEAFF
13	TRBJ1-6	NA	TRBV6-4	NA	TGTGCCAGCAGTGACACGGAGAATTCACCCCTCCACTTT	CASSDTENSPLHF
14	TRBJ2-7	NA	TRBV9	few	TGTGCCAGCAGCGTTTCAGGGCCTTCCTACGAGCAGTACTTC	CASSVSGPSYEQYF
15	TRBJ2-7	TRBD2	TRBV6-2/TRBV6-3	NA	TGTGCCAGCAGTTACGGGCGGGGGATTTCCTACGAGCAGTACTTC	CASSYGRGISYEQYF
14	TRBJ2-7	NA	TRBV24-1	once	TGTGCCACCAGTAAGGCAAGACAACCCTACGAGCAGTACTTC	CATSKARQPYEQYF
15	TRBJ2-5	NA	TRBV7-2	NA	TGTGCCAGCAGCTTAGGAGCGGTTATACAAGAGACCCAGTACTTC	CASSLGAVIQETQYF
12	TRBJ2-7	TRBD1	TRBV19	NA	TGTGCCAGTATGGGGACAGCCTACGAGCAGTACTTC	CASMGTAYEQYF
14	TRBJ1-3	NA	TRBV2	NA	TGTGCCAGCAGTTTTACCTACTCTGGAAACACCATATATTTT	CASSFTYSGNTIYF
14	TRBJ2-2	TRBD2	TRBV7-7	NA	TGTGCCAGCAGCTTAACTAGCGCCACCGGGGAGCTGTTTTTT	CASSLTSATGELFF
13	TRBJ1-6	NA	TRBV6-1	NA	TGTGCCAGCAAGGCAGGGTCGGATTCACCCCTCCACTTT	CASKAGSDSPLHF
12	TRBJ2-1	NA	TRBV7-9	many	TGTGCCAGCAGCCAAGTAGGAAATGAGCAGTTCTTC	CASSQVGNEQFF
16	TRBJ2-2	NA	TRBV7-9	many	TGTGCCAGCAGCCCCCGACGAGCGGCGAACACCGGGGAGCTGTTTTTT	CASSPRRAANTGELFF
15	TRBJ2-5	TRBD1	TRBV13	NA	TGTGCCAGCAGCCCTACCCCAGGGGGCAGGGAGACCCAGTACTTC	CASSPTPGGRETQYF
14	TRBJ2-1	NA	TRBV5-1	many	TGCGCCAGCGTGGGAGCCGGGGGTTACAATGAGCAGTTCTTC	CASVGAGGYNEQFF
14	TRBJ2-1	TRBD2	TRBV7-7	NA	TGTGCTAGCAGCTTGGGCGGGAGTATCAATGAGCAGTTCTTC	CASSLGGSINEQFF
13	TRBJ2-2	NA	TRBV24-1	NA	TGTGCCACCAGTGATACGGCAACACTGAAGCTGTTTTTT	CATSDTATLKLFF
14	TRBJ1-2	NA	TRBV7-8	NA	TGTGCCAGCAGCGAAGGACAGAAGAACTATGGCTACACCTTC	CASSEGQKNYGYTF
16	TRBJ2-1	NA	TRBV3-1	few	TGTGCCAGCAGCCAAGGATGGACGGGCAGGGCGAATGAGCAGTTCTTC	CASSQGWTGRANEQFF
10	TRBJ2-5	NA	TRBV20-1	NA	TGCAGTGTCACCGAGGGGGGCCAGTACTTC	CSVTEGGQYF
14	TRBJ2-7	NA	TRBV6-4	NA	TGTGCCACCGCCGAGGACGGCAGCTCCTACGAGCAGTACTTC	CATAEDGSSYEQYF
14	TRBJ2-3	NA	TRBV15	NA	TGTGCCACCAGCAGAGTGGGTAACGCAGATACGCTGTATTTT	CATSRVGNADTLYF